This TCR beta chain comes out of a study of cytomegalovirus exposure and HLA in healthy donors. Study-wide results and caveats: Later analysis demonstrated an association between a missense DCLRE1C variant and TCR beta V- and J-gene trimming. CMV serostatus was the sole immune exposure data available. Some V segments, including TRBV6-2 and TRBV6-3, were excluded as indistinguishable. Sequencing artifact likely explains a cluster of highly shared sequence variants.

Per the germline V gene, CDR1 is MNHNY and CDR2 is SVGAGI (reference sequence). This CDR3 contains 15 residues. V lost 7 bases to trimming and J lost 4 bases, with 19 bases between them. PCR involved 60 Vbeta and 13 Jbeta primers. Libraries were prepared by immunoSEQ multiplex PCR; TCRdb keeps only in-frame clonotypes and omits some of them. The table has more than 95,000 clones, 60% to 75% seen once. Worth noting for this clone: The antigen remains undetermined.

This receptor was taken from a man in his sixties in good health and CMV-seronegative. The specimen sequenced was PBMCs. The genes are TRBV6-6 and TRBJ1-1, with D perhaps TRBD1 (6 bases). The CDR3 DNA reads TGTGCCAGCAATGCTCGATCCACACAGGGCACTGAAGCTTTCTTT. The encoded protein is CASNARSTQGTEAFF.